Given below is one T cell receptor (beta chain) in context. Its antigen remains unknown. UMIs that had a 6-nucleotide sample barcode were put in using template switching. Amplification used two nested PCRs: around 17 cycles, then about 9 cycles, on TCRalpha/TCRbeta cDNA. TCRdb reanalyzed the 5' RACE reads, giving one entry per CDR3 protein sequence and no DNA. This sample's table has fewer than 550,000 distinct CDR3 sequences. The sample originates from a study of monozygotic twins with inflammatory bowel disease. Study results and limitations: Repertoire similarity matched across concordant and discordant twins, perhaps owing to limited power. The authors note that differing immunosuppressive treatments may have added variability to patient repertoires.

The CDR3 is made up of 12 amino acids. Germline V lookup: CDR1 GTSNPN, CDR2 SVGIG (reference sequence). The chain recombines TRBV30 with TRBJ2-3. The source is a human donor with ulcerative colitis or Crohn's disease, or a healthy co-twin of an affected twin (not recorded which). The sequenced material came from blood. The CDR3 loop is CAWSVRRDTQYF.